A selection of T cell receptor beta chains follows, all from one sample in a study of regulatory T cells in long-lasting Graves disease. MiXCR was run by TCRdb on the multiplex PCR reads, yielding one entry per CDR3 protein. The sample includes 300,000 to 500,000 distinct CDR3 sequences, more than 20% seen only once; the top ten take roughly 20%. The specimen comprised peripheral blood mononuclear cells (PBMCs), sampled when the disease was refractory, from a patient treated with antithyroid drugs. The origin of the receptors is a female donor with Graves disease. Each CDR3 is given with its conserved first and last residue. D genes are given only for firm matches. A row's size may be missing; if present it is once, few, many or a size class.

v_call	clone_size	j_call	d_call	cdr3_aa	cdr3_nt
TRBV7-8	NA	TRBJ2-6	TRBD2	CASSLAGLAASGANVLTF	TGTGCCAGCAGCTTAGCGGGACTAGCGGCCTCTGGGGCCAACGTCCTGACTTTC
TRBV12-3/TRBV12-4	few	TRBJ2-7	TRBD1	CASSNTGVEQYF	TGTGCCAGCAGCAACACAGGGGTCGAGCAGTACTTC
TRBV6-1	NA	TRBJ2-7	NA	CASNSRDQLCEQYF	TGTGCCAGCAACTCCCGGGACCAACTCTGCGAGCAGTACTTC
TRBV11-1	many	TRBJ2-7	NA	CASSSNPGTYEQYF	TGTGCCAGCAGCTCAAACCCCGGGACCTACGAGCAGTACTTC
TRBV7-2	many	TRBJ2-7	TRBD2	CASSVGGSREQYF	TGTGCCAGCAGCGTCGGCGGGAGTCGCGAGCAGTACTTC
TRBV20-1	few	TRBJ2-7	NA	CSARGLATTYEQYF	TGCAGTGCTAGAGGGCTAGCCACCACCTACGAGCAGTACTTC
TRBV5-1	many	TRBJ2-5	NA	CASSADNAGARETQYF	TGCGCCAGCAGCGCCGACAATGCAGGGGCACGAGAGACCCAGTACTTC
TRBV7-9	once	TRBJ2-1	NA	CASSFGDEDNEQFF	TGTGCCAGCAGCTTCGGGGACGAAGACAATGAGCAGTTCTTC
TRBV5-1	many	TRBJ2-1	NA	CASSLRGGGNEQFF	TGCGCCAGCAGCCTCCGGGGAGGTGGAAATGAGCAGTTCTTC
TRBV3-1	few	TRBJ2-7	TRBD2	CASSQEGLAGDEQYF	TGTGCCAGCAGCCAAGAGGGACTAGCGGGAGACGAGCAGTACTTC
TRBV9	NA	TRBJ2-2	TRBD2	CASSGGETSGWTGELFF	TGTGCCAGCAGCGGCGGAGAGACTAGCGGGTGGACCGGGGAGCTGTTTTTT
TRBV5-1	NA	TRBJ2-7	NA	CASGDTTGYEQYF	TGCGCCAGCGGGGACACGACCGGCTACGAGCAGTACTTC
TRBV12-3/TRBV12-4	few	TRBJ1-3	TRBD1	CASSLKPLGTGVGNTIYF	TGTGCCAGCAGCCTTAAGCCGTTAGGGACAGGGGTCGGAAACACCATATATTTT
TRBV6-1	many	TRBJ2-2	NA	CASSEVPGFSTGELFF	TGTGCCAGCAGTGAAGTTCCGGGTTTTAGCACCGGGGAGCTGTTTTTT
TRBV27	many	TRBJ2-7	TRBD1	CASSFNSGGYEQYF	TGTGCCAGCAGTTTTAATTCAGGGGGTTACGAGCAGTACTTC
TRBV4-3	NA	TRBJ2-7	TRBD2	CASSQVPGAGVLYEQYF	TGCGCCAGCAGCCAAGTTCCCGGTGCGGGAGTACTATACGAGCAGTACTTC
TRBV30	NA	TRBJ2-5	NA	CAWGRETQYF	TGTGCCTGGGGGAGGGAGACCCAGTACTTC
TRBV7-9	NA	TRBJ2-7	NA	CASSLGVGVREQYF	TGTGCCAGCAGCTTAGGTGTGGGAGTCCGCGAGCAGTACTTC
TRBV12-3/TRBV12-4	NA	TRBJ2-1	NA	CASSQTIAGDEQFF	TGTGCCAGCAGCCAAACCATCGCCGGGGATGAGCAGTTCTTC
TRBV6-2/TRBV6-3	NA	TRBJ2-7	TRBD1	CASSHSPGQKSSYEQYF	TGTGCCAGCAGTCACTCACCGGGACAGAAAAGCTCCTACGAGCAGTACTTC
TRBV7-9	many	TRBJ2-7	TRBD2	CASRREAPDEQYF	TGTGCCAGCAGACGGGAGGCCCCAGACGAGCAGTACTTC
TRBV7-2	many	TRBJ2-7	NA	CASSLEFSSSYEQYF	TGTGCCAGCAGCTTGGAATTTAGCAGTTCCTACGAGCAGTACTTC
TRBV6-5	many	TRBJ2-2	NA	CASSYSRGSRTGELFF	TGTGCCAGCAGTTACTCGAGGGGGTCGCGCACCGGGGAGCTGTTTTTT
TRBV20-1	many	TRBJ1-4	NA	CSARGGRENEKLFF	TGCAGTGCTAGAGGGGGACGGGAAAATGAAAAACTGTTTTTT
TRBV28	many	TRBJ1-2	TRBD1	CASSFRDRGGYTF	TGTGCCAGCAGTTTCCGCGACAGGGGTGGCTACACCTTC